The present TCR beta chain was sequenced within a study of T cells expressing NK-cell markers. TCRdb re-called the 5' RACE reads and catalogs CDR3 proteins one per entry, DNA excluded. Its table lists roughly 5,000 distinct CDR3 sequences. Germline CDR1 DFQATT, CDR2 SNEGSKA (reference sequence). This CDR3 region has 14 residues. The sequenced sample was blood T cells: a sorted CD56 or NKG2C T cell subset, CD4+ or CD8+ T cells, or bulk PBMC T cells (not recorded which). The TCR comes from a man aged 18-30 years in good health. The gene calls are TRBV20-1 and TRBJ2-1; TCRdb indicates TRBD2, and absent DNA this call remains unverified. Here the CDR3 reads CSARDGREDHEQFF.